The clone carrying this T cell receptor (beta chain) occurred a few times. Its antigen is unidentified. This entry comes from a study of blood T cells in healthy people across ages. Study findings and constraints: In these data, TCR beta diversity tracked strongly with naive T cell percentage.

Whenever a sample was processed, at least 6 million PBMCs were isolated. The authors extracted at least 5 micrograms of total RNA per sample. Sample-barcoded 5' priming and a J-beta primer mix drove a second PCR of 7 to 11 cycles. TCRdb used MiXCR to reprocess the 5' RACE reads, holding one entry per CDR3 protein. The sample lists some 860,000 distinct CDR3 sequences; more than 55% were seen once. Trimming stripped 7 bases from V and 0 bases from J, with 7 bases between. The CDR3 sequence is 14 residues long. Germline V gene lookup returns CDR1 SNHLY and CDR2 FYNNEI. V and J are TRBV2 and TRBJ2-6; D unclear. Sequencing was performed on blood. The receptor was derived from a man in his forties in good health. The CDR3 DNA sequence: TGTGCCAGCATCCCCGACTCTGGGGCCAACGTCCTGACTTTC. This sequence encodes CASIPDSGANVLTF.